Listed below are T cell receptor beta chains from one sample, sequenced in a study of CD8 T cells in Susac syndrome. TCRdb re-called the immunoSEQ multiplex PCR reads through MiXCR, storing one row per CDR3 protein. The table includes 150,000 to 200,000 distinct CDR3 sequences, over 75% detected once. Sequencing input: CD4+ T cells from PBMCs. All receptors derive from a human donor with Susac syndrome. Both conserved end residues are part of each CDR3.

cdr3_length v_call cdr3_aa
16 TRBV4-1 CASSQDEGDSSYEQYF
15 TRBV14 CASSSTGGSSYEQYF
15 TRBV30 CAWTLKRTGPTEAFF
14 TRBV6-1 CASSEEVGVGIQYF
11 TRBV29-1 CSVVVRGTQYF
14 TRBV20-1 CSARPTTGNYEQYF
15 TRBV12-3/TRBV12-4 CASSFWDRGNQPQHF
14 TRBV5-4 CASSFGGVKETQYF
15 TRBV20-1 CSARARFRSNQPQHF
13 TRBV5-1 CASSLGQGKKLFF
12 TRBV30 CAWTRGDYGYTF
12 TRBV20-1 CSAREGQGEAFF
13 TRBV9 CASSAGQTYGYTF
16 TRBV12-3/TRBV12-4 CASSFSGQGYADTQYF
12 TRBV29-1 CSARQANTEAFF
14 TRBV12-3/TRBV12-4 CASSAKTGGLGYTF
17 TRBV12-3/TRBV12-4 CASSLAPQGGVDYGYTF
14 TRBV12-3/TRBV12-4 CASSRQARLSRAFF
14 TRBV2 CASIAGAPVGEQFF
13 TRBV5-6 CASSFSRRGGYTF
15 TRBV7-2 CASSDSGGSYNEQFF
12 TRBV24-1 CATSDQGSEAFF
16 TRBV6-6 CASRTGGISMNTEAFF
14 TRBV27 CASSAGAPSPITFF
17 TRBV4-2 CASSQDRGLATNEKLFF
15 TRBV5-1 CASSPERLSYNEQFF
14 TRBV19 CASSVRSGLSEAFF
15 TRBV12-5 CASGLGQGSNQPQHF